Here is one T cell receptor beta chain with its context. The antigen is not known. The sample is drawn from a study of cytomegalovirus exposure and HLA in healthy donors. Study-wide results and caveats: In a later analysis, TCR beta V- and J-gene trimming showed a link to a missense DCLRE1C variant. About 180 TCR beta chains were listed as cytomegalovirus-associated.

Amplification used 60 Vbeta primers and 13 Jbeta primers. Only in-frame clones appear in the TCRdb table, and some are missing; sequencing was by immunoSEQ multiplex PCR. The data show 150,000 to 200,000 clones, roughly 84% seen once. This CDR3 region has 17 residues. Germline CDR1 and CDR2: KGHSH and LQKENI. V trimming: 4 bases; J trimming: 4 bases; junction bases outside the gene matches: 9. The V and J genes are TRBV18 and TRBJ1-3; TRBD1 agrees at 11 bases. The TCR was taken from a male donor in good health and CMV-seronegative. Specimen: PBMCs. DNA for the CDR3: TGTGCCAGCTCACAAATCCGGGACAGGGGGACCGGAAACACCATATATTTT. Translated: CASSQIRDRGTGNTIYF.